This T cell receptor beta chain appears in the sequencing data of a study of cytomegalovirus exposure and HLA in healthy donors. Study-wide results and limits: Altogether, some 170 TCR beta chains were recorded as cytomegalovirus-associated. Most TCR sequences were rare, but some public TCRs occurred in many donors.

The donors were part of the roughly 130-subject validation cohort, which stood apart from the approximately 700-subject first cohort. CDR3 length equals 16 residues. After removal of 3 bases from V and 3 bases from J, the junction contained 8 bases not matched to a gene. From germline, CDR1 is KGHSH and CDR2 LQKENI. Worth noting for this clone: Its antigen is not known.

Clones were sequenced by immunoSEQ multiplex PCR, and TCRdb holds only the in-frame ones, with some missing. The data show 150,000 to 200,000 clones, roughly 90% seen once. This TCR was sampled from a woman in her 30s in good health and CMV-seronegative. V gene TRBV18 combines with J gene TRBJ1-2, with 9 bases matching TRBD1. The sample was PBMCs. This CDR3 reads CASSPSTTGGHYGYTF. In DNA, the CDR3 is TGTGCCAGCTCACCTAGCACGACAGGGGGGCACTATGGCTACACCTTC.